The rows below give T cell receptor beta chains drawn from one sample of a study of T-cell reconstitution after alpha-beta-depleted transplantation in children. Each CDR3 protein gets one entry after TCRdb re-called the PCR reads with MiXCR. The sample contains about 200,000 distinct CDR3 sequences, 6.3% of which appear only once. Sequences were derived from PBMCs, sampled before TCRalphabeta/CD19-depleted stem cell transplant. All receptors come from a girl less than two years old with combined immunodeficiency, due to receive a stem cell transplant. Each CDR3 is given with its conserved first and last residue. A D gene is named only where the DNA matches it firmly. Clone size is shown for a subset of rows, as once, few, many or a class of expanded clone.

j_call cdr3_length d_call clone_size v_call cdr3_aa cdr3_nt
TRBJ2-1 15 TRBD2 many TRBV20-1 CSARMRTSGGNEQFF TGCAGTGCTAGAATGCGGACTAGCGGGGGCAATGAGCAGTTCTTC
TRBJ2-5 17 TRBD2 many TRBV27 CASSYARTSGIQETQYF TGTGCCAGCAGTTACGCACGGACTAGCGGGATACAAGAGACCCAGTACTTC
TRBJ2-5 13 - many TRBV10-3 CAISEAGEETQYF TGTGCCATCAGTGAGGCCGGAGAAGAGACCCAGTACTTC
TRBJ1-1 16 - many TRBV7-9 CASSLAPGTLNTEAFF TGTGCCAGCAGCTTAGCGCCCGGGACACTTAACACTGAAGCTTTCTTT
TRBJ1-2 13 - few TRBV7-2 CASSLRDGYGYTF TGTGCCAGCAGCTTACGAGACGGCTATGGCTACACCTTC
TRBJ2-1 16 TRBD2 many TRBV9 CASNGAGGPSNNEQFF TGTGCCAGCAATGGGGCGGGGGGGCCCTCGAACAATGAGCAGTTCTTC
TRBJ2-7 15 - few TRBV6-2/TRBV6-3 CASSYSGSLSYEQYF TGTGCCAGCAGTTACTCCGGGTCCCTCTCCTACGAGCAGTACTTC
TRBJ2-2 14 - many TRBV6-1 CASTRTAWTGELFF TGTGCCAGCACTAGGACAGCCTGGACCGGGGAGCTGTTTTTT
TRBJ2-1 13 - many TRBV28 CASRDLGPNEQFF TGTGCCAGCAGGGACCTCGGCCCCAATGAGCAGTTCTTC
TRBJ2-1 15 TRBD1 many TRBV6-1 CASTYGQGEYNEQFF TGTGCCAGCACCTACGGACAGGGGGAATACAATGAGCAGTTCTTC
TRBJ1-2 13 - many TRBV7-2 CASSLGIFNGYTF TGTGCCAGCAGCTTAGGGATATTTAATGGCTACACCTTC
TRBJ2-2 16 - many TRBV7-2 CASSLDSWTRGWELFF TGTGCCAGCAGCTTAGATTCCTGGACTCGCGGGTGGGAGCTGTTTTTT
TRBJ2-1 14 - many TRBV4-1 CASSPEGRRGEQFF TGCGCCAGCAGCCCAGAGGGCAGGAGGGGTGAGCAGTTCTTC
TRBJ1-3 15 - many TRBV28 CASSLHRDLGNTIYF TGTGCCAGCAGCCTCCACCGGGACCTCGGAAACACCATATATTTT
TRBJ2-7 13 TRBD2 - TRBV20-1 CSARGSREYEQYF TGCAGTGCTAGAGGCTCGCGGGAGTACGAGCAGTACTTC
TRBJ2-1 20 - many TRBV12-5 CASGWLTGYDGRHDYNEQFF TGTGCTAGTGGTTGGTTGACAGGGTACGACGGGAGGCATGATTACAATGAGCAGTTCTTC
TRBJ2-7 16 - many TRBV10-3 CAITEPPTGPYYEQYF TGTGCCATCACTGAACCTCCGACAGGACCCTACTACGAGCAGTACTTC
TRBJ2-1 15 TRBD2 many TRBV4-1 CASSQVAGVKSEQFF TGCGCCAGCAGCCAGGTAGCGGGAGTAAAGTCTGAGCAGTTCTTC
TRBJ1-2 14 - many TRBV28 CASSFRTRIYGYTF TGTGCCAGCAGTTTCAGGACGAGGATCTATGGCTACACCTTC
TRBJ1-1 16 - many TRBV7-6 CASSLARLGGNTEAFF TGTGCCAGCAGCTTAGCGAGGTTGGGGGGGAACACTGAAGCTTTCTTT
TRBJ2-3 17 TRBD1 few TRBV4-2 CASSPRGVGGVTDTQYF TGTGCCAGCAGCCCCCGAGGGGTAGGGGGCGTCACAGATACGCAGTATTTT
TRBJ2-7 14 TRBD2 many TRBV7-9 CASSPSAGSYEQYF TGTGCCAGCAGCCCATCAGCGGGATCCTACGAGCAGTACTTC